The clone carrying this T cell receptor beta chain was observed at least ten times. V was pared by 8 bases and J by 6 bases, with 5 bases between. The CDR3 is 9 residues long. The sample originates from a study of CD4 and CD8 cells across lung adenocarcinoma regions. TCRdb recomputed calls from the PCR reads with MiXCR, one row per CDR3 protein. The top ten hold around a fifth of the sample, which has approximately 17,000 distinct CDR3 sequences, 46% seen once. What was sequenced was CD4+ T cells from the margin of a lung tumor. The origin of this receptor is a male donor with lung adenocarcinoma. The CD4 and CD8 labels of this study may be unreliable. This rearrangement joins TRBV5-3 to TRBJ2-5; D remains ambiguous. TRBV5-3 is an ORF, and what it does is uncertain. This chain's CDR3 is CASLQTQYF. CDR3 DNA: TGTGCCAGTCTCCAGACCCAGTACTTC.